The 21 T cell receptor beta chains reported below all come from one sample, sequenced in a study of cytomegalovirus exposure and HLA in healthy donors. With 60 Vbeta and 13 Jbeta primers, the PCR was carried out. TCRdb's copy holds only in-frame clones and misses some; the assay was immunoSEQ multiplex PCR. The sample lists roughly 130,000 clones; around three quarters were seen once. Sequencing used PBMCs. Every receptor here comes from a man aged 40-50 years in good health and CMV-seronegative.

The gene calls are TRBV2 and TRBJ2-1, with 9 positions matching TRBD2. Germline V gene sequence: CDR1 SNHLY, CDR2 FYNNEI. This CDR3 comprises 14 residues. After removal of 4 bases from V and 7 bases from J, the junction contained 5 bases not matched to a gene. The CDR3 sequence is CASSVAGGPNEQFF. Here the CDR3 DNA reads TGTGCCAGCAGTGTCGCGGGGGGGCCGAATGAGCAGTTCTTC. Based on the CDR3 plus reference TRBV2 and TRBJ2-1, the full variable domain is EPEVTQTPSHQVTQMGQEVILRCVPISNHLYFYWYRQILGQKVEFLVSFYNNEISEKSEIFDDQFSVERPDGSNFTLKIRSTKLEDSAMYFCASSVAGGPNEQFFGPGTRLTVL.

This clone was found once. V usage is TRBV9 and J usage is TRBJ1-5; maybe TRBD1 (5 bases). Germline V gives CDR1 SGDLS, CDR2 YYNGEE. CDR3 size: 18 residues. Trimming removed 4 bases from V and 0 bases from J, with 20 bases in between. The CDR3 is CASSPPPWGEDSNQPQHF. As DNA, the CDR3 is TGTGCCAGCAGCCCCCCCCCGTGGGGGGAGGATAGCAATCAGCCCCAGCATTTT.

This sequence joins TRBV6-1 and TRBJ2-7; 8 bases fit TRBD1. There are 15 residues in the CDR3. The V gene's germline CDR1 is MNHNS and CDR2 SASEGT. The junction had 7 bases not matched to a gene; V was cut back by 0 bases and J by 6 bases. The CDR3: CASSEAGTGFFEQYF. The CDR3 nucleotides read TGTGCCAGCAGTGAAGCCGGGACAGGCTTCTTCGAGCAGTACTTC.

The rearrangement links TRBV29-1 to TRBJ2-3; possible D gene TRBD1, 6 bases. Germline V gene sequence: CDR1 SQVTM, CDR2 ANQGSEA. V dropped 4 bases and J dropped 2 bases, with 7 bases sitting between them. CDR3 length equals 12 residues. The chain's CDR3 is CSVGQVTDTQYF. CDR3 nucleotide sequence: TGCAGCGTTGGACAGGTCACAGATACGCAGTATTTT.

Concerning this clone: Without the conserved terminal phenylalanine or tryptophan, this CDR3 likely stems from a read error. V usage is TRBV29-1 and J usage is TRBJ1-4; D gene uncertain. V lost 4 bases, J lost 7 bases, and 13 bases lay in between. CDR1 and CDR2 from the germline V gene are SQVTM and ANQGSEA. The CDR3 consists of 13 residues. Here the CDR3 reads CSVGTVLSEKLFV. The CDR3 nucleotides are TGCAGCGTTGGAACAGTATTGAGTGAAAAACTGTTTGTT.

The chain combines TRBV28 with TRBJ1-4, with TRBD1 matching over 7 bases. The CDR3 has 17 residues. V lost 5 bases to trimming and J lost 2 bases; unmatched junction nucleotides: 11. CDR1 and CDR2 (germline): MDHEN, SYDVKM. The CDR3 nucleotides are TGTGCCAGCAGTGCACAGGGGTTTCCAATGACTAATGAAAAACTGTTTTTT. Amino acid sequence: CASSAQGFPMTNEKLFF.

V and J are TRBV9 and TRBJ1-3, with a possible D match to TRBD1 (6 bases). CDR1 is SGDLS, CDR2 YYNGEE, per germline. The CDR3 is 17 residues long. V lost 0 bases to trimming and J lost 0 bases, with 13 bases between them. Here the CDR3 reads CASSVAGTHNSGNTIYF. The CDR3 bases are TGTGCCAGCAGCGTAGCCGGGACACACAACTCTGGAAACACCATATATTTT. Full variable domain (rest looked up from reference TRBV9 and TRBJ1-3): DSGVTQTPKHLITATGQRVTLRCSPRSGDLSVYWYQQSLDQGLQFLIQYYNGEERAKGNILERFSAQQFPDLHSELNLSSLELGDSALYFCASSVAGTHNSGNTIYFGEGSWLTVV.

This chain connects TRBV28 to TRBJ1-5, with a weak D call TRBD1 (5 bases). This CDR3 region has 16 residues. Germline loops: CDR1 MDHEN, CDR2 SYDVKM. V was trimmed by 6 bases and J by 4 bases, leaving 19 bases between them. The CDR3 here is CASRYSPDKPNQPQHF. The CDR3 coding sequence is TGTGCCAGCAGATACAGTCCGGACAAACCAAATCAGCCCCAGCATTTT. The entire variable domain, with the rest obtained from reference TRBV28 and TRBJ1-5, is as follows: DVKVTQSSRYLVKRTGEKVFLECVQDMDHENMFWYRQDPGLGLRLIYFSYDVKMKEKGDIPEGYSVSREKKERFSLILESASTNQTSMYLCASRYSPDKPNQPQHFGDGTRLSIL.

CDR3: CASNAGQGGGETQYF. The DNA for the CDR3 is TGTGCCAGCAACGCTGGACAGGGGGGAGGAGAGACCCAGTACTTC. The chain is built from TRBV28 and TRBJ2-5, with 10 bases aligning to TRBD1. The germline CDR1 and CDR2 sequences are MDHEN and SYDVKM. Unmatched junction bases numbered 9, after V lost 7 bases and J lost 4 bases. The CDR3 is 15 residues long.

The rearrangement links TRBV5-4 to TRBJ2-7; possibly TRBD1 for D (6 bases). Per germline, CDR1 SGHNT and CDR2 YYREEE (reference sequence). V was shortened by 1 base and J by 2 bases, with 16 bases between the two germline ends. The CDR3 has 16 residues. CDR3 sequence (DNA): TGTGCCAGCAGCTTGAGTGTGAGGCAGGGGACCTACGAGCAGTACTTC. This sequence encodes CASSLSVRQGTYEQYF.

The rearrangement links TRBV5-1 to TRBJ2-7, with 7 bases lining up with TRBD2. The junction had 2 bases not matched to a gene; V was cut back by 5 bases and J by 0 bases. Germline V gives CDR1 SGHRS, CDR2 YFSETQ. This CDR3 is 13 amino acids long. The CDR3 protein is CASRRESSYEQYF. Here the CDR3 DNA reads TGCGCCAGCAGGCGGGAGAGCTCCTACGAGCAGTACTTC.

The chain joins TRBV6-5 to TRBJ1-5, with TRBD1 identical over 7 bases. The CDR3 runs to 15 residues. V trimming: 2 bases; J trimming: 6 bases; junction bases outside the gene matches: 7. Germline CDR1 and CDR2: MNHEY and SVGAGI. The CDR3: CASSYGRGVGQPQHF. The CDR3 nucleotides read TGTGCCAGCAGTTACGGCAGGGGGGTTGGTCAGCCCCAGCATTTT.

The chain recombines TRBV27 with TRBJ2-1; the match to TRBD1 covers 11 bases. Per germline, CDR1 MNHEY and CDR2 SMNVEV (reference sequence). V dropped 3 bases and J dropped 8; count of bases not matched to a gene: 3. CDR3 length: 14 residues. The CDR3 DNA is TGTGCCAGCAGTTTCCGGACAGGGGGCTATGAGCAGTTCTTC. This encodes CASSFRTGGYEQFF.

This CDR3 reads CASAPGLDYGYTF. CDR3 in DNA: TGTGCCAGTGCCCCAGGGCTGGACTATGGCTACACCTTC. V and J are TRBV19 and TRBJ1-2; a weak D match, TRBD1 (5 bases). The CDR3 is made up of 13 amino acids. V was pared by 8 bases and J by 3 bases, with 13 bases between. Germline values: CDR1 LNHDA, CDR2 SQIVND (reference sequence).

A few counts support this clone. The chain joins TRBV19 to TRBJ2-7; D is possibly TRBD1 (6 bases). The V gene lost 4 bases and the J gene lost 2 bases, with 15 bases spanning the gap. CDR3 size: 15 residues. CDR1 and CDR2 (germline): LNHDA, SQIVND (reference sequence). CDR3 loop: CASSKKQGAAYEQYF. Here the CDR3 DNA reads TGTGCCAGTAGTAAAAAACAGGGAGCGGCCTACGAGCAGTACTTC.

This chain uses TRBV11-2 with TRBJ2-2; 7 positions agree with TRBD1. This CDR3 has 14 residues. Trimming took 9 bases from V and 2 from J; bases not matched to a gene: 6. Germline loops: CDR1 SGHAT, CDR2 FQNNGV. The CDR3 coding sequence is TGTGCCAGTAAGACAGGGATTAACACCGGGGAGCTGTTTTTT. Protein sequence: CASKTGINTGELFF.

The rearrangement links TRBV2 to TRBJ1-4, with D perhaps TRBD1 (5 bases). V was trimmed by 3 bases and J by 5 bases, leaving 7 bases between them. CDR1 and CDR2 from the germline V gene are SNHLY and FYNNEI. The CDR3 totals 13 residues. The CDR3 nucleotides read TGTGCCAGCAGTGAGGGGGGAAATGAAAAACTGTTTTTT. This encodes CASSEGGNEKLFF.

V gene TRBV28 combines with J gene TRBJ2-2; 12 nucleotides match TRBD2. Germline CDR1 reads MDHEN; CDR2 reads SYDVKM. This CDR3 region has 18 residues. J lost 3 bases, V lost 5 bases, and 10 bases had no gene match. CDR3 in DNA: TGTGCCAGCAGTCCCCTTCCACTAGCGGGGGGAGACACCGGGGAGCTGTTTTTT. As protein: CASSPLPLAGGDTGELFF.

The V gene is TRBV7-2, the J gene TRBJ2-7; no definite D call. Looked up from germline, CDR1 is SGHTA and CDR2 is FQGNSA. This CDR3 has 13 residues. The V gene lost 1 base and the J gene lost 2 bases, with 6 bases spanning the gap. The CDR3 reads CASSLGSTYEQYF. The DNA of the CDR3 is TGTGCCAGCAGCTTAGGATCTACCTACGAGCAGTACTTC.

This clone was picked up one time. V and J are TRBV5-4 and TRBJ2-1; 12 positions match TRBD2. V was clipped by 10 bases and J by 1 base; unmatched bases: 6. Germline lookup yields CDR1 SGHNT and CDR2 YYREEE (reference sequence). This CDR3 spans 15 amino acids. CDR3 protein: CAGGTSGPSYNEQFF. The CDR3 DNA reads TGTGCCGGAGGGACTAGCGGGCCTTCCTACAATGAGCAGTTCTTC.

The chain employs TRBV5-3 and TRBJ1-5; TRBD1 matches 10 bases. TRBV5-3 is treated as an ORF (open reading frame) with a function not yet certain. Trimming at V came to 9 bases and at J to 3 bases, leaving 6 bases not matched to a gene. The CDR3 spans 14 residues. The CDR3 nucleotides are TGTGCCAAAAAGAGACAGGGGGCCAATCAGCCCCAGCATTTT. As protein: CAKKRQGANQPQHF.